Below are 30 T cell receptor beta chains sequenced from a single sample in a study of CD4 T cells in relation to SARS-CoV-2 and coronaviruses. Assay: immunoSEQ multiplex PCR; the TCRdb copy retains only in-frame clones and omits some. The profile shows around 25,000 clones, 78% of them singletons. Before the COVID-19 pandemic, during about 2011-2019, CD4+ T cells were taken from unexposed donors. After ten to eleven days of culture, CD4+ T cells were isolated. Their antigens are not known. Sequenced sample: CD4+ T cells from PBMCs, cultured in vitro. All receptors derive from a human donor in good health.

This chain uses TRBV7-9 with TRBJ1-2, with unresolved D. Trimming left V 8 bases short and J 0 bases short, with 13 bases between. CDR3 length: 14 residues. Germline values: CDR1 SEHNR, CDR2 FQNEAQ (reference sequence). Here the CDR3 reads CASPLPVPNYGYTF. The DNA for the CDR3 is TGTGCCAGCCCCCTCCCAGTACCTAACTATGGCTACACCTTC. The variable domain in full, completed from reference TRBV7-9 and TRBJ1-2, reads DTGVSQNPRHKITKRGQNVTFRCDPISEHNRLYWYRQTLGQGPEFLTYFQNEAQLEKSRLLSDRFSAERPKGSFSTLEIQRTEQGDSAMYLCASPLPVPNYGYTFGSGTRLTVV.

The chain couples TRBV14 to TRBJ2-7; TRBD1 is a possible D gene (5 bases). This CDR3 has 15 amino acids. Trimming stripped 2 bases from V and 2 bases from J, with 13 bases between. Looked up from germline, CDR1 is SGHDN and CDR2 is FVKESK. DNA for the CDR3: TGTGCCAGCAGCCAAAAGCAGGGCCCGACCTACGAGCAGTACTTC. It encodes CASSQKQGPTYEQYF.

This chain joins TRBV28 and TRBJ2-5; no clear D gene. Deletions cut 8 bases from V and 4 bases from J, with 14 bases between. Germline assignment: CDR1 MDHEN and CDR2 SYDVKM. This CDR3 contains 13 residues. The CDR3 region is CASQEANRETQYF. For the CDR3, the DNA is TGTGCCAGCCAGGAAGCCAATCGAGAGACCCAGTACTTC.

The CDR3 DNA sequence: TGTGCCAGCAGCCAAGATCCAGCGGGGATCGGGGACGAGCAGTACTTC. This translates into CASSQDPAGIGDEQYF. This chain connects TRBV3-1 (or the pseudogene TRBV3-2) to TRBJ2-7, with 7 bases that match TRBD2. The ends lost 0 bases at V and 5 bases at J; junction bases unmatched: 10. The CDR3 has 16 amino acids. Germline V gives CDR1 LGHDT, CDR2 YNNKEL (reference sequence).

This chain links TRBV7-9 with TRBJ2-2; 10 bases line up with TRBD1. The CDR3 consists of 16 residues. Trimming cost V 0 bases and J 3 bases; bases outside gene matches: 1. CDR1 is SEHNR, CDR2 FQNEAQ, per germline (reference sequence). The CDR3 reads CASSLAGTGDTGELFF. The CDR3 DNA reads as TGTGCCAGCAGCTTAGCCGGGACAGGGGACACCGGGGAGCTGTTTTTT.

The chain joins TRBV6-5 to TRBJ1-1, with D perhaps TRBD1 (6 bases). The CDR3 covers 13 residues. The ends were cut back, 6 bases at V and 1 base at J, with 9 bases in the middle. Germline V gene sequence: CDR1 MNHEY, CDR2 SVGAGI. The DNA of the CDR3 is TGTGCCAGCAGCTCAGGGGAGAACACTGAAGCTTTCTTT. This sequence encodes CASSSGENTEAFF.

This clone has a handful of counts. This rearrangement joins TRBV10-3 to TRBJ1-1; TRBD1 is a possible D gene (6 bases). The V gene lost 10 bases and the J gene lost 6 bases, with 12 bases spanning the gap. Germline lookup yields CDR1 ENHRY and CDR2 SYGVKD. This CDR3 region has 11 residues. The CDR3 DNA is TGTGCCAGCCGACAGGATTCTGAAGCTTTCTTT. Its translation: CASRQDSEAFF.

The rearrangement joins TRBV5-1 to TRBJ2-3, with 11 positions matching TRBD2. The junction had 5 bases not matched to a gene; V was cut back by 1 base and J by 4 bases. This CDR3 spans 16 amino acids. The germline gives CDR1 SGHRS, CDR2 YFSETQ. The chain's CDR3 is CASSLSGTSGPDTQYF. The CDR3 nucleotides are TGCGCCAGCAGCTTGTCTGGGACTAGCGGTCCAGATACGCAGTATTTT.

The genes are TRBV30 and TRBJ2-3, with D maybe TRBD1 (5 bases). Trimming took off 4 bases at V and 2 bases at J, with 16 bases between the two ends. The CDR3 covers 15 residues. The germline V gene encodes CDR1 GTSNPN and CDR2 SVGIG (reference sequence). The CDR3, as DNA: TGTGCCTGGATGGGGCCACGCCTTCTCACAGATACGCAGTATTTT. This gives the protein CAWMGPRLLTDTQYF.

The CDR3 region has the DNA TGTGCCAGCTCACCATGGGGGACAGGGGCCACCGGGGAGCTGTTTTTT. This translates into CASSPWGTGATGELFF. The V and J genes are TRBV18 and TRBJ2-2, with 10 bases aligning to TRBD1. CDR1 and CDR2 from the germline V gene are KGHSH and LQKENI. The CDR3 totals 16 residues. V shed 2 bases and J 4 bases; nucleotides not matched to a gene: 4.

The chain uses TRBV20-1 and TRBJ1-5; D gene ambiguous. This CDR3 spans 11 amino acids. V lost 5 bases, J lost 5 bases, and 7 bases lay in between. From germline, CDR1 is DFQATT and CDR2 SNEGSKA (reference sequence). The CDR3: CSAGVDQPQHF. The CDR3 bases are TGCAGTGCTGGCGTAGATCAGCCCCAGCATTTT.

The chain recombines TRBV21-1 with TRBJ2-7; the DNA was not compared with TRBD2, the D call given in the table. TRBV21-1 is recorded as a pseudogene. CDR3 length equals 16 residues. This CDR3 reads CASSKEVASGRCEQYF. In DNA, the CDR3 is TGTGCCAGCAGCAAAGAGGTGGCTAGCGGGAGATGTGAGCAGTACTTC.

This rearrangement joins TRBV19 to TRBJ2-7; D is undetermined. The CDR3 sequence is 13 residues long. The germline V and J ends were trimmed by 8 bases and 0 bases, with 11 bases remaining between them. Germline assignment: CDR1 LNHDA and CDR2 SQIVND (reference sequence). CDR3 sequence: CASRGLGSYEQYF. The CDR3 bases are TGTGCCAGTCGCGGCCTGGGCTCCTACGAGCAGTACTTC.

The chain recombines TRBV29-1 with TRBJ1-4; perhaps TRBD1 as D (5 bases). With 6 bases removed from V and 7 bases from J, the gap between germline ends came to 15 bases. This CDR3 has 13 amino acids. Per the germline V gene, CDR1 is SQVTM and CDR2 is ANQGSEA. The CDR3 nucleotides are TGCAGCGTGTCTGCAGGGTGGGGTGAAAAACTGTTTTTT. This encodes CSVSAGWGEKLFF.

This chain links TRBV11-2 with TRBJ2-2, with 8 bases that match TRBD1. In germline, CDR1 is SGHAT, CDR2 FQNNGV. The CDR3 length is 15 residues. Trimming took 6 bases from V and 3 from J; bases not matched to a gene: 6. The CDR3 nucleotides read TGTGCCAGCAGTCTCCAGGGGGCTGACACCGGGGAGCTGTTTTTT. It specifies CASSLQGADTGELFF.

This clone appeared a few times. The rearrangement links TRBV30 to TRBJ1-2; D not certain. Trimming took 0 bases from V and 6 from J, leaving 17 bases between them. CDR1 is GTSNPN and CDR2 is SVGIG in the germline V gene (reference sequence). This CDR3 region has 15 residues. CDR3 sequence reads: CAWSVLSGDLDGYTF. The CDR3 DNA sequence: TGTGCCTGGAGTGTACTGTCAGGAGACCTGGATGGCTACACCTTC.

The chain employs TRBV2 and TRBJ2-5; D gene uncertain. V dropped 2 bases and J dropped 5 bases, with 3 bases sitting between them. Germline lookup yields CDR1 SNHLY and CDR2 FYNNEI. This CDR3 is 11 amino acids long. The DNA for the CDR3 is TGTGCCAGCAGTGAAAGCGAGACCCAGTACTTC. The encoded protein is CASSESETQYF.

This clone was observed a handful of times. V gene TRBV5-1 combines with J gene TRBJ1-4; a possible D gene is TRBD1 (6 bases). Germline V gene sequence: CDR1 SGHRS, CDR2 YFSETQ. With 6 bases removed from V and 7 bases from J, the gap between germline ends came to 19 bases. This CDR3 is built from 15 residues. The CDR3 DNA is TGCGCCAGCAAAATCCAAGGGGGGGCAGTTGAAAAACTGTTTTTT. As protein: CASKIQGGAVEKLFF.

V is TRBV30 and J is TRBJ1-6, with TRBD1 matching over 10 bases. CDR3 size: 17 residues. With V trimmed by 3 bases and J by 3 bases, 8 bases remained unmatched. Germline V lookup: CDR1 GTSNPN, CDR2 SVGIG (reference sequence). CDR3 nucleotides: TGTGCCTGGAGGGACCTCGACAGGGGGCTCTATAATTCACCCCTCCACTTT. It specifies CAWRDLDRGLYNSPLHF.

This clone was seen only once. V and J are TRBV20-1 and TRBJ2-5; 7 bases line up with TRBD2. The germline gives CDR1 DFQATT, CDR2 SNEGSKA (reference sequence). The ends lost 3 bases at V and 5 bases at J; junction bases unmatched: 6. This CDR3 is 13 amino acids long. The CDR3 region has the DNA TGCAGTGCTAGTCGGCGGGAGCCCGAGACCCAGTACTTC. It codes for CSASRREPETQYF.

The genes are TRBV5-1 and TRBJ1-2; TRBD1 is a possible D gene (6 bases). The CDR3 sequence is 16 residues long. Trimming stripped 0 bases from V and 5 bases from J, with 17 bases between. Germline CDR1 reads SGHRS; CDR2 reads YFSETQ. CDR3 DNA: TGCGCCAGCAGCTTGGGGGAAGCAGGGGTCCCATATGGCTACACCTTC. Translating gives CASSLGEAGVPYGYTF.

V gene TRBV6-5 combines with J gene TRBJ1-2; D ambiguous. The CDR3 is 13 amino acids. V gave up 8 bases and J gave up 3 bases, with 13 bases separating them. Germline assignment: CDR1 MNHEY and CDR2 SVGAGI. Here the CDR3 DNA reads TGTGCCAGCGCCGTGGCCAGCGACTATGGCTACACCTTC. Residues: CASAVASDYGYTF.

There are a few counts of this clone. The CDR3 protein is CAWSVPGGDSPLHF. CDR3 coding DNA: TGTGCCTGGAGTGTACCAGGGGGGGATTCACCCCTCCACTTT. The V and J genes are TRBV30 and TRBJ1-6; 7 positions agree with TRBD1. The CDR3 sequence is 14 residues long. V was pared by 0 bases and J by 8 bases, with 4 bases of the junction left unmatched. The germline gives CDR1 GTSNPN, CDR2 SVGIG (reference sequence).

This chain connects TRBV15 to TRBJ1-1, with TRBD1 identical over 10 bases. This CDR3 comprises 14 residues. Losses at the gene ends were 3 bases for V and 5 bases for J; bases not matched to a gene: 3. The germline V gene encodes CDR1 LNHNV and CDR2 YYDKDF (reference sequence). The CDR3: CATSRGQGWTEAFF. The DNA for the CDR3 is TGTGCCACCAGCAGGGGACAGGGGTGGACTGAAGCTTTCTTT.

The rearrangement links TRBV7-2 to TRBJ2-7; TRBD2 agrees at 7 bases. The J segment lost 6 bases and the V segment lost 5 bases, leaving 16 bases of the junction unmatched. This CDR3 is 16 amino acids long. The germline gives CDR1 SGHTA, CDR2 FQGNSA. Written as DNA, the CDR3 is TGTGCCAGCAGCGTCACGGGACTGGCGGGAGTAGGCGAGCAGTACTTC. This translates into CASSVTGLAGVGEQYF.

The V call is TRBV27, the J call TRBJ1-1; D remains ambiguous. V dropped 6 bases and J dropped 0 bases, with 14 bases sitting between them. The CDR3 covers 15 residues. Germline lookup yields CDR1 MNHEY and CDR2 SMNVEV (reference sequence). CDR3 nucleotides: TGTGCCAGCAGCCCACGACGAATCTTGAACACTGAAGCTTTCTTT. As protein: CASSPRRILNTEAFF.

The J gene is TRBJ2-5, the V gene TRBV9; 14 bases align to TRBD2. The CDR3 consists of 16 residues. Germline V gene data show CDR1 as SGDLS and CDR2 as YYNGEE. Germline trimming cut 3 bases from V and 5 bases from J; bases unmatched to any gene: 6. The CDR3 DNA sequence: TGTGCCAGCAGCGCGACTAGCGGGAGGGCCGAGGAGACCCAGTACTTC. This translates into CASSATSGRAEETQYF.

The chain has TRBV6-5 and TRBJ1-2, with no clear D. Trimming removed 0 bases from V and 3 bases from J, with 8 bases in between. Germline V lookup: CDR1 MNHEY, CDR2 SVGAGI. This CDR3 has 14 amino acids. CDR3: CASSYSSADYGYTF. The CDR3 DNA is TGTGCCAGCAGTTACTCGAGCGCCGACTATGGCTACACCTTC.

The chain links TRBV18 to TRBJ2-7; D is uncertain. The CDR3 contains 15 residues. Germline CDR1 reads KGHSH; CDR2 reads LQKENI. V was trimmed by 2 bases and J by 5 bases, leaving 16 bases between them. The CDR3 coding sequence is TGTGCCAGCTCACCAGAATACCTACGGACCGACGAGCAGTACTTC. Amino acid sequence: CASSPEYLRTDEQYF.

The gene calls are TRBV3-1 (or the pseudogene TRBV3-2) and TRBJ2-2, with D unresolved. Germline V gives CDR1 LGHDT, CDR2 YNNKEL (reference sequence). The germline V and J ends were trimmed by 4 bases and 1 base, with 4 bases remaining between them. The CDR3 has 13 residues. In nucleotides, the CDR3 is TGTGCCAGCAGCCCCGGGAACACCGGGGAGCTGTTTTTT. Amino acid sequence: CASSPGNTGELFF.